The rows below give T cell receptor beta chains drawn from one sample of a study of PD-L1 blockade in urothelial cancer. The protocol was immunoSEQ multiplex PCR, while the TCRdb copy is restricted to in-frame clones and leaves out a portion. The data contain roughly 90,000 clones, 90% of them seen just once; the ten biggest clones take up around a tenth. This specimen consisted of PBMCs, obtained around atezolizumab (anti-PD-L1) treatment. The receptor set was obtained from a man aged 60-69 years with urothelial cancer. Each CDR3 is given without its conserved first and last residue. Clone size, where shown, is once, few, many, or a class for clones that have expanded.

clone_size j_call v_call cdr3_aa
NA TRBJ2-7 TRBV10-1 ASSTGTGAYEQY
NA TRBJ1-6 TRBV6-1 ASGEGFNSPLH
NA TRBJ2-3 TRBV7-9 ASGMASGSRPDTQY
NA TRBJ2-7 TRBV9 ASSTGQSSYEQY
NA TRBJ2-5 TRBV7-8 ASSRNTAIAGGLVETQY
NA TRBJ2-2 TRBV4-3 ASSQDSGAANTGELF
NA TRBJ2-7 TRBV4-2 ASSQGLASSYEQY
once TRBJ2-5 TRBV5-1 ASSGDRVETQY
NA TRBJ1-1 TRBV14 ASSQEGGTGGKDTEAF
NA TRBJ2-5 TRBV7-2 ASRPTSGGWETQY
NA TRBJ1-2 TRBV7-2 ASSLEGASYGYT
NA TRBJ2-5 TRBV7-3 ASLTGTAIDETQY
NA TRBJ1-2 TRBV28 ASSSRLGGNYGYT
once TRBJ1-3 TRBV4-2 ASSQDTFDGAQVRSGNTIY
NA TRBJ2-3 TRBV30 AWSASIDTQY
NA TRBJ1-1 TRBV30 ACPKRGRGITEAF
NA TRBJ2-5 TRBV5-6 ASSLGVAQETQY
NA TRBJ2-3 TRBV14 ASSQGGRGTQY
NA TRBJ2-7 TRBV30 AWRGTATYEQY
NA TRBJ2-5 TRBV10-3 AISELPETQY
NA TRBJ2-5 TRBV5-4 ASTRGREETETQY
NA TRBJ1-2 TRBV4-1 ASSQGLDSYGYT
few TRBJ1-2 TRBV7-2 ASSEQGRGYT
NA TRBJ2-5 TRBV2 ASSERVGGTQY
NA TRBJ1-2 TRBV7-9 ASSPGTPGGYT
once TRBJ2-3 TRBV28 ASSTQGGTQY
NA TRBJ2-1 TRBV9 ASSVGSVGAYNEQF
once TRBJ1-2 TRBV28 ASRRQGAQGYT
NA TRBJ1-5 TRBV28 ASTPVEGSQH
NA TRBJ2-2 TRBV4-1 ASSQDWGLVSPGELF
NA TRBJ2-1 TRBV27 ASSYAGGSSYNEQF
NA TRBJ2-2 TRBV19 ASSILSGELF
NA TRBJ2-7 TRBV27 ASSRGGLQSYEQY
NA TRBJ2-7 TRBV7-2 ASSFLMDSPTYEQY
once TRBJ2-7 TRBV7-2 ASSLDRGDEQY
NA TRBJ2-7 TRBV11-2 ASSPSPTGAYEQY
NA TRBJ1-4 TRBV2 ASSEMEGGNEKLF
NA TRBJ2-7 TRBV9 ASSVDPSSYEQY
NA TRBJ2-1 TRBV10-2 ASSEPGWGGVYNEQF
NA TRBJ2-7 TRBV7-9 ASSSAQREWSYEQY
NA TRBJ2-7 TRBV6-6 ASSYSGQDSYEQY
NA TRBJ1-5 TRBV5-4 ASSLVWGDYQPQH
NA TRBJ1-4 TRBV2 ASSSFSEKLF
NA TRBJ2-2 TRBV10-3 AISPGQGADTGELF
NA TRBJ2-1 TRBV4-1 ASSQIVPRGSFYNEQF
NA TRBJ1-2 TRBV4-2 ASSQDSGSKSYGYT
NA TRBJ2-4 TRBV15 ATSRDPLNIQY
NA TRBJ2-5 TRBV10-1 ASSQGNQETQY
NA TRBJ2-1 TRBV6-7 ATHVAGGVASSYNEQF
NA TRBJ2-1 TRBV6-1 ASSERYSVYNEQF
few TRBJ2-7 TRBV7-9 ASSASGGYEQY
once TRBJ1-3 TRBV4-3 ASSQDPTGPRGNTIY
NA TRBJ1-1 TRBV5-4 ASSPGTGVYGPEAF